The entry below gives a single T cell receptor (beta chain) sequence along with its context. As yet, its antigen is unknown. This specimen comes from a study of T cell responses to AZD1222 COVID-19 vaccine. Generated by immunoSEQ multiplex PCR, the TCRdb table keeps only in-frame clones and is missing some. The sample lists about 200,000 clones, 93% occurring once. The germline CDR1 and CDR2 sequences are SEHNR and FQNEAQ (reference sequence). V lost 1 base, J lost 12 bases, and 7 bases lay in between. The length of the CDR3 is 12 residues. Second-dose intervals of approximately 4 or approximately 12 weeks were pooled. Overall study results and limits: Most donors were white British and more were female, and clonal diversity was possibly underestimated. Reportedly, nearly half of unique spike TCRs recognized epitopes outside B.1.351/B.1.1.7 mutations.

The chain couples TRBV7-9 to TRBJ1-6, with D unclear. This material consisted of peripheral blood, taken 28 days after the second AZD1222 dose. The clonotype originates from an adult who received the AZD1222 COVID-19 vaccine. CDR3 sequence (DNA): TGTGCCAGCAGCTTAGAACCACAACCCCTCCACTTT. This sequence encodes CASSLEPQPLHF.